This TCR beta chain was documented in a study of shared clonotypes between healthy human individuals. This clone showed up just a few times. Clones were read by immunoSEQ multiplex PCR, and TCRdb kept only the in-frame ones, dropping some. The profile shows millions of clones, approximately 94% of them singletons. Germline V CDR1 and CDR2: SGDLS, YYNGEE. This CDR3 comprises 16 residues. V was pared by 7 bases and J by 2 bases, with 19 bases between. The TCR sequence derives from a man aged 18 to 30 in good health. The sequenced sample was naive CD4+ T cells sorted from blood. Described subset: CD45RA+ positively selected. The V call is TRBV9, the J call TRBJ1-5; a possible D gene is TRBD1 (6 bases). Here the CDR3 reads CASSQGGSGGNQPQHF. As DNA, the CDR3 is TGTGCCAGCTCACAGGGCGGGAGTGGGGGCAATCAGCCCCAGCATTTT.